Below, 28 T cell receptor beta chains from the same sample are listed, as sequenced in a study of blood T cells in healthy people across ages. A second about 7 to 12 cycle PCR used barcoded and J-beta primers. MiXCR, applied by TCRdb to the 5' RACE reads, yields one record per CDR3 protein. The sample has around 940,000 distinct CDR3 sequences; just over 50% are singletons. Sample: blood. These receptors were obtained from a woman in her sixties in good health.

The rearrangement uses TRBV29-1 and TRBJ2-1, with 8 positions matching TRBD1. The trim removed 1 base at V and 4 bases at J, leaving 6 bases unmatched. The length of the CDR3 is 15 residues. The germline CDR1 and CDR2 sequences are SQVTM and ANQGSEA. CDR3 sequence: CSVEAAGTGYNEQFF. The CDR3 nucleotides read TGCAGCGTTGAAGCCGCCGGGACAGGTTACAATGAGCAGTTCTTC.

The chain couples TRBV5-1 to TRBJ1-2; 12 nucleotides agree with TRBD1. This CDR3 is built from 17 residues. V dropped 6 bases and J dropped 9; count of bases not matched to a gene: 18. CDR1 is SGHRS, CDR2 YFSETQ, per germline. DNA for the CDR3: TGCGCCAGCATTGCCGGGACAGGGGGCTCCGTATCGCGGAGCTACACCTTC. Protein: CASIAGTGGSVSRSYTF.

This clonotype has only a few counts. The V and J genes are TRBV27 and TRBJ2-7; 8 nucleotides line up with TRBD2. This CDR3 has 15 amino acids. Germline loops: CDR1 MNHEY, CDR2 SMNVEV (reference sequence). V dropped 3 bases and J dropped 4; count of bases not matched to a gene: 8. The CDR3 DNA reads as TGTGCCAGCAGTTTTAACCGGGGGGGCGGGTACGAGCAGTACTTC. Encoded protein: CASSFNRGGGYEQYF.

The gene calls are TRBV5-1 and TRBJ2-2; no firm D call. The CDR3 covers 16 residues. Germline loops: CDR1 SGHRS, CDR2 YFSETQ. V lost 0 bases and J lost 2, with 11 bases in between. The DNA of the CDR3 is TGCGCCAGCAGCTTGGAACGGATAGACAACACCGGGGAGCTGTTTTTT. Amino acids: CASSLERIDNTGELFF.

This chain joins TRBV20-1 and TRBJ2-1, with a possible D match to TRBD2 (6 bases). The CDR3 spans 15 residues. Germline-derived CDR1 and CDR2 are DFQATT and SNEGSKA (reference sequence). Trimming left V 1 base short and J 3 bases short, with 13 bases between. This CDR3 reads CSARVTSRDYNEQFF. CDR3 bases: TGCAGTGCTAGAGTGACTAGTAGGGACTACAATGAGCAGTTCTTC.

This sequence joins TRBV20-1 and TRBJ2-7, with TRBD2 as a possible D gene (5 bases). The V end was cut by 3 bases, the J end by 5 bases, with 11 bases between. This CDR3 has 12 amino acids. Germline CDR1 is DFQATT and CDR2 is SNEGSKA (reference sequence). The CDR3 is CSASFRGDEQYF. In nucleotides, the CDR3 is TGCAGTGCTAGTTTTCGGGGAGACGAGCAGTACTTC.

V usage is TRBV4-2 and J usage is TRBJ1-2; TRBD1 might be the D (6 bases). The CDR3 length is 15 residues. The V gene lost 0 bases and the J gene lost 8 bases, with 16 bases spanning the gap. Germline V gene lookup returns CDR1 LGHNA and CDR2 YNFKEQ. CDR3 bases: TGTGCCAGCAGCCAAGATGGCGCAGGGGACATAGGCTACACCTTC. Translated, it gives CASSQDGAGDIGYTF.

V is TRBV10-3 and J is TRBJ2-7; 8 bases map to TRBD1. The V segment lost 6 bases and the J segment 4 bases; nucleotides outside the gene matches: 14. Germline assignment: CDR1 ENHRY and CDR2 SYGVKD. This CDR3 is 16 amino acids long. This CDR3 is CAISRGTGTEGYEQYF. The DNA of the CDR3 is TGTGCCATCAGCAGGGGGACAGGTACTGAGGGGTACGAGCAGTACTTC.

The J gene is TRBJ2-5, the V gene TRBV20-1; the match to TRBD1 covers 8 bases. The CDR3 is made up of 14 amino acids. The V and J ends lost 0 bases and 11 bases, in that order; junction bases with no gene match: 11. Looked up from germline, CDR1 is DFQATT and CDR2 is SNEGSKA (reference sequence). The CDR3 sequence: CSARDNRGVNEQYF. In DNA, the CDR3 is TGCAGTGCTAGAGATAACAGGGGGGTGAATGAGCAGTACTTC.

This clonotype was seen a few times. The chain has TRBV29-1 and TRBJ2-1; 9 positions match TRBD2. The CDR3 has 13 residues. With 3 bases clipped from V and 5 bases from J, the junction kept 2 bases outside the gene matches. Germline V gene data show CDR1 as SQVTM and CDR2 as ANQGSEA. CDR3 residues: CSVDPSGNNEQFF. CDR3 nucleotide sequence: TGCAGCGTTGATCCTAGCGGGAACAATGAGCAGTTCTTC.

V usage is TRBV7-8 and J usage is TRBJ2-1; D possibly uses TRBD1 or TRBD2 (5 bases each). The last part of the DNA fits TRBJ2-7 better; the J call may be wrong. This CDR3 contains 16 residues. Per the germline V gene, CDR1 is SGHVS and CDR2 is FQNEAQ. The CDR3 region has the DNA TGTGCCAGCAGCTTAGCGTGGGGGAGCTCCTACAATGAGCAGTACTTC. Encoded protein: CASSLAWGSSYNEQYF.

Concerning this clonotype: A read error may produce the germline difference seen at one junction end. The chain uses TRBV9 and TRBJ2-2, with D perhaps TRBD2 (5 bases). The V gene's germline CDR1 is SGDLS and CDR2 YYNGEE. This CDR3 region has 17 residues. The CDR3 bases are TGTGCCAGCAGCGTTGGGTTGAGCGGAGCGAACGCCGGGGAGCTGTTTTTT. Its protein is CASSVGLSGANAGELFF.

The V and J genes are TRBV7-8 and TRBJ1-4; 8 bases match TRBD1. CDR1 and CDR2 (germline): SGHVS, FQNEAQ. This CDR3 has 14 residues. V gave up 4 bases and J gave up 7 bases; unmatched junction bases: 5. CDR3 DNA: TGTGCCAGCAGCTCTTACGGGACAGGTGAAAAACTGTTTTTT. Translated: CASSSYGTGEKLFF.

This clonotype was seen a few times. This chain joins TRBV28 and TRBJ2-1; 11 bases align to TRBD2. V lost 6 bases and J lost 4; bases outside the gene matches: 11. This CDR3 region has 17 residues. CDR1 and CDR2 (germline): MDHEN, SYDVKM. DNA of the CDR3: TGTGCCAGCAGGATGACAATAGGGACTAGCGGATACAATGAGCAGTTCTTC. Amino acids: CASRMTIGTSGYNEQFF.

This clonotype was observed a single time. The chain is built from TRBV4-2 and TRBJ2-3; 9 nucleotides match TRBD1. Unmatched junction bases numbered 5, after V lost 0 bases and J lost 4 bases. The length of the CDR3 is 16 residues. Germline V gene sequence: CDR1 LGHNA, CDR2 YNFKEQ. CDR3 sequence (DNA): TGTGCCAGCAGCCAAGATGGGACAGGGTCACCAGATACGCAGTATTTT. Its translation: CASSQDGTGSPDTQYF.

This clonotype was found a few times. The rearrangement links TRBV29-1 to TRBJ2-1; 7 bases align to TRBD1. The CDR3 extends over 16 amino acids. Per germline, CDR1 SQVTM and CDR2 ANQGSEA. V was clipped by 1 base and J by 2 bases; unmatched bases: 8. The CDR3 here is CSVEGAQGKPYNEQFF. The CDR3 DNA sequence: TGCAGCGTTGAAGGCGCACAGGGGAAGCCCTACAATGAGCAGTTCTTC.

The CDR3 DNA reads TGTGCCAGCAGTTTTACCCCCAGCACAGATACGCAGTATTTT. This sequence encodes CASSFTPSTDTQYF. V gene TRBV28 combines with J gene TRBJ2-3; D gene unclear. Germline V gene lookup returns CDR1 MDHEN and CDR2 SYDVKM. The V end was cut by 3 bases, the J end by 0 bases, with 7 bases between. The CDR3 sequence is 14 residues long.

The chain employs TRBV4-1 and TRBJ1-1, with 7 positions matching TRBD1. The V gene's germline CDR1 is MGHRA and CDR2 YSYEKL. This CDR3 region has 15 residues. V shed 0 bases, J shed 6 bases, and the junction held 7 bases outside the gene matches. The CDR3 nucleotides are TGCGCCAGCAGCCAAGATCACGAGGGGGCGGCTGAAGCTTTCTTT. It specifies CASSQDHEGAAEAFF.

The V call is TRBV7-3, the J call TRBJ2-5, with 7 positions matching TRBD2. The CDR3 is 15 residues long. CDR1 is SGHTA, CDR2 FQGTGA, per germline. V was pared by 1 base and J by 7 bases, with 9 bases of the junction left unmatched. The CDR3 region has the DNA TGTGCCAGCAGCTTAAAACCCGGGAGGCCGGGGACCCAGTACTTC. The encoded protein is CASSLKPGRPGTQYF. The full variable domain, its missing parts supplied by reference TRBV7-3 and TRBJ2-5, is GAGVSQTPSNKVTEKGKYVELRCDPISGHTALYWYRQSLGQGPEFLIYFQGTGAADDSGLPNDRFFAVRPEGSVSTLKIQRTERGDSAVYLCASSLKPGRPGTQYFGPGTRLLVL.

In this sample, this clonotype turned up many times. The chain combines TRBV12-3 or TRBV12-4 with TRBJ2-7; D is possibly TRBD2 (6 bases). V was clipped by 2 bases and J by 2 bases, with 13 bases between them. The CDR3 contains 15 residues. The chain's CDR3 is CASSLLTSGAYEQYF. The CDR3 bases are TGTGCCAGCAGTTTACTTACCTCGGGGGCCTACGAGCAGTACTTC.

On this clonotype itself: A much larger clone sits a single nucleotide away, making a read error possible. V is TRBV7-9 and J is TRBJ1-5; 7 bases align to TRBD1. With V trimmed by 5 bases and J by 5 bases, 6 bases remained unmatched. The germline gives CDR1 SEHNR, CDR2 FQNEAQ (reference sequence). The CDR3 totals 14 residues. CDR3 loop: CASSVDRADQPQHF. For the CDR3, the DNA is TGTGCCAGCAGCGTCGACAGGGCTGATCAGCCCCAGCATTTT.

The chain combines TRBV6-2 or TRBV6-3 with TRBJ2-5; no reliable D call. Germline-derived CDR1 and CDR2 are MNHEY and SVGEGT. Between the trimmed V and J ends, which lost 6 bases and 11 bases, there was a span of 25 bases. This CDR3 is built from 15 residues. CDR3 nucleotide sequence: TGTGCCAGCAGCGCCCTTAGGCGGTTGTCCAATGAGCAGTACTTC. Translation: CASSALRRLSNEQYF.

This clonotype was detected only a few times. This sequence joins TRBV7-9 and TRBJ1-2; D may be TRBD1 (5 bases). The CDR3 loop spans 15 amino acids. In germline, CDR1 is SEHNR, CDR2 FQNEAQ (reference sequence). V lost 5 bases and J lost 2, with 15 bases in between. CDR3 nucleotides: TGTGCCAGCAGCCTCAATCCCGGGGGAAACTATGGCTACACCTTC. Protein sequence: CASSLNPGGNYGYTF.

This chain uses TRBV4-1 with TRBJ2-3; D gene ambiguous. V was cut by 4 bases and J by 2 bases, with 13 bases left in between. Germline-derived CDR1 and CDR2 are MGHRA and YSYEKL. The CDR3 has 15 amino acids. CDR3 amino acids: CASSLLWTITDTQYF. The CDR3 DNA follows: TGCGCCAGCAGCCTCCTTTGGACGATCACAGATACGCAGTATTTT.

The chain has TRBV9 and TRBJ2-4; 7 nucleotides agree with TRBD1. The better agreement between TRBJ2-7 and the DNA end casts doubt on the J call. This CDR3 is 17 amino acids long. CDR1 is SGDLS, CDR2 YYNGEE, per germline. For the CDR3, the DNA is TGTGCCAGCAGCCCTCTTGACAGGGCTAAACCGCGCTACGAGCAGTACTTC. Residues: CASSPLDRAKPRYEQYF.

In DNA, the CDR3 is TGTGCCAGCAGCTTCCAGCGGGGGTGGGCCTACAATGAGCAGTTCTTC. Translated: CASSFQRGWAYNEQFF. The chain uses TRBV13 and TRBJ2-1, with TRBD2 matching over 8 bases. CDR3 length: 16 amino acids. V shed 3 bases, J shed 2 bases, and the junction held 6 bases outside the gene matches. Germline lookup yields CDR1 PRHDT and CDR2 FYEKMQ (reference sequence).

Here the CDR3 reads CASSLGLTRGETQYF. As DNA, the CDR3 is TGTGCCAGCAGCTTAGGCCTAACTCGGGGAGAGACCCAGTACTTC. The gene calls are TRBV7-9 and TRBJ2-5; tentatively, D is TRBD2 (5 bases). The CDR3 runs 15 residues. The germline gives CDR1 SEHNR, CDR2 FQNEAQ (reference sequence). Trimming removed 1 base at V and 4 bases at J, with 13 bases between.

This rearrangement joins TRBV7-9 to TRBJ2-1, with 7 bases fitting TRBD2. Germline trimming cut 2 bases from V and 9 bases from J; bases unmatched to any gene: 13. Germline-derived CDR1 and CDR2 are SEHNR and FQNEAQ (reference sequence). The CDR3 is made up of 16 amino acids. CDR3 DNA sequence: TGTGCCAGCAGCTTAACCCAACTAGCGCCTTTTAGTGAGCAGTTCTTC. Translating it yields CASSLTQLAPFSEQFF.